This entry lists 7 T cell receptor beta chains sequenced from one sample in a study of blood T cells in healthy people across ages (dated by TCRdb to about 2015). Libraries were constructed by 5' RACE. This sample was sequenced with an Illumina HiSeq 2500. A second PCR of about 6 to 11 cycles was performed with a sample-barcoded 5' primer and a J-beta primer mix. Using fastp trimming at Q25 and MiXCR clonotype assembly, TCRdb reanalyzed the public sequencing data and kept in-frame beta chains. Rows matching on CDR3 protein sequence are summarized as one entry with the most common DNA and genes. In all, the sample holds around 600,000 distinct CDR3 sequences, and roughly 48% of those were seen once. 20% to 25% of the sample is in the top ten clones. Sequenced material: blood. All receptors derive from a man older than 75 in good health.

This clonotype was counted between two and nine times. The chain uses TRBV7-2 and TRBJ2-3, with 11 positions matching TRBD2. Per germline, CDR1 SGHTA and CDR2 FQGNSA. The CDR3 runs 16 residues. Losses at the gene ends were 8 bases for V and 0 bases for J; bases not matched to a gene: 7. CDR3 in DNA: TGTGCCAGCGGAGCGGGACTAGCGGCTAGCACAGATACGCAGTATTTT. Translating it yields CASGAGLAASTDTQYF.

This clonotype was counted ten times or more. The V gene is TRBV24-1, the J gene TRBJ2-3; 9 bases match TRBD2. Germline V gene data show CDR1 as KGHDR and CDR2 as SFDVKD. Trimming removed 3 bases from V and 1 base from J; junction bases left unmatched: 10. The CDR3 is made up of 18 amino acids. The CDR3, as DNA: TGTGCCACCAGTGATCTGACTAGCGGCACGGGGGGCACAGATACGCAGTATTTT. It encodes CATSDLTSGTGGTDTQYF.

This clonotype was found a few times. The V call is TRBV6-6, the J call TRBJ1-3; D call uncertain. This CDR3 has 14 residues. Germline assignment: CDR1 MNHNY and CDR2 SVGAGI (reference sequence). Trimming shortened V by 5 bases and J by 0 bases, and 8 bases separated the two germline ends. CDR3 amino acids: CASSGQDSGNTIYF. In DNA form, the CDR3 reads TGTGCCAGCAGTGGGCAGGACTCTGGAAACACCATATATTTT.

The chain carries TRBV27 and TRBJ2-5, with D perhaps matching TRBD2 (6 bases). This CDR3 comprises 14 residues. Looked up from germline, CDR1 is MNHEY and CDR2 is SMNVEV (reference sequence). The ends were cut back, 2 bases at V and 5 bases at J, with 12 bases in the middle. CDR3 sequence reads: CASSLNRRGETQYF. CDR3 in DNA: TGTGCCAGCAGTTTAAATCGGCGGGGCGAGACCCAGTACTTC.

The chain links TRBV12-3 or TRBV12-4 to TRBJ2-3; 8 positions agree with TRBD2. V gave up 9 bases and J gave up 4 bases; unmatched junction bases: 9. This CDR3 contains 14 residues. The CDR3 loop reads CASSHAGGSDTQYF. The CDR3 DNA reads TGTGCCAGTAGCCACGCGGGGGGCTCAGATACGCAGTATTTT.

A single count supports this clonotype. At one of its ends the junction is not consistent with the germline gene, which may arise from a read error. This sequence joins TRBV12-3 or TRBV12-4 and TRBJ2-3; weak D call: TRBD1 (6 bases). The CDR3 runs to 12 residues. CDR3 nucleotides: TGTGCCAGTAGGGGGAGCACAGATGCGCAGTATTTT. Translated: CASRGSTDAQYF.

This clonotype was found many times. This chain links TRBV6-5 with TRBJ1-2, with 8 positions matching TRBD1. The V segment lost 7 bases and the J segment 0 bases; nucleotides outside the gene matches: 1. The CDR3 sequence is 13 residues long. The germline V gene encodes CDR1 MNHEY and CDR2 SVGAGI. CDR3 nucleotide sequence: TGTGCCAGCAAGACAGGGGCTAACTATGGCTACACCTTC. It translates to CASKTGANYGYTF.